The sequence of this TCR beta chain was determined in a study of T cells in Graves' hyperthyroidism and ophthalmopathy. Germline loops: CDR1 DFQATT, CDR2 SNEGSKA (reference sequence). Losses at the gene ends were 3 bases for V and 0 bases for J; bases not matched to a gene: 16. CDR3 length: 18 residues. From RNA transcripts, TCR beta CDR3 regions were amplified. First-round RT-PCR of the TCR CDR3 relied on the HTBI primer set. TCRdb re-analysed the multiplex PCR reads in MiXCR, keeping a single row per CDR3 protein. Found here are roughly 840,000 distinct CDR3 sequences, 38% of them singletons; the top ten hold around 10%.

J is TRBJ1-1 and V is TRBV20-1, with 7 bases that match TRBD1. Sequenced sample: blood. This sequence originates from a young man with Graves' hyperthyroidism. CDR3 in amino acids: CSASIPQGLSSLNTEAFF. CDR3 nucleotides: TGCAGTGCTAGTATACCACAGGGGTTATCATCATTGAACACTGAAGCTTTCTTT.